Below are 15 T cell receptor beta chains sequenced from a single sample in a study of molecular identifiers for immune sequencing clone quantification. TCRdb ran MiXCR on the PCR reads and lists one entry per CDR3 protein. The data contain around 470,000 distinct CDR3 sequences, around a fifth of them singletons. Input material: naive CD8+ T cells from blood, with Jurkat cell RNA spiked in. Subset defined: FACS-sorted CD8+CD4-CCR7+CD45RA+ naive T cells. The receptors stem from a human donor in good health. Some libraries in this study had Jurkat cell RNA spiked in.

This clonotype has ten or more counts. The J gene is TRBJ1-1, the V gene TRBV6-6; no clear D. The CDR3 extends over 16 amino acids. V lost 6 bases and J 0 bases, leaving 17 bases between the germline ends. Germline-derived CDR1 and CDR2 are MNHNY and SVGAGI (reference sequence). In DNA form, the CDR3 reads TGTGCCAGCAGAAAGAGCGGCTTGAGTATGAACACTGAAGCTTTCTTT. Protein sequence: CASRKSGLSMNTEAFF.

A note on this clonotype: A read error may explain this, as a much larger clone is one base away. A read error is likely, as this CDR3 ends without the conserved phenylalanine or tryptophan. This sequence joins TRBV6-5 and TRBJ1-5; the D gene is possibly TRBD1 (5 bases). V lost 2 bases to trimming and J lost 6 bases, with 8 bases between them. The CDR3 loop spans 13 amino acids. In germline, CDR1 is MNHEY, CDR2 SVGAGI. CDR3 DNA sequence: TGTGCCAGCAGTTACGGGGGTGGTCAGCCCCAGCATCTT. Its protein is CASSYGGGQPQHL.

This clonotype was detected many times. V is TRBV13 and J is TRBJ1-1, with 7 positions matching TRBD1. Germline CDR1 and CDR2: PRHDT and FYEKMQ (reference sequence). J lost 4 bases, V lost 5 bases, and 7 bases had no gene match. The CDR3 runs 14 residues. The CDR3 nucleotides are TGTGCCAGCAGCCCTAGACAGGGCGGCACTGAAGCTTTCTTT. It is translated as CASSPRQGGTEAFF. Variable domain in full (rest from reference TRBV13 and TRBJ1-1): AAGVIQSPRHLIKEKRETATLKCYPIPRHDTVYWYQQGPGQDPQFLISFYEKMQSDKGSIPDRFSAQQFSDYHSELNMSSLELGDSALYFCASSPRQGGTEAFFGQGTRLTVV.

Only a few counts were recorded for this clonotype. The gene calls are TRBV3-1 and TRBJ2-7; no clear D. Between the trimmed V and J ends, which lost 4 bases and 3 bases, there was a span of 10 bases. In germline, CDR1 is LGHDT, CDR2 YNNKEL (reference sequence). This CDR3 has 13 residues. The CDR3 DNA reads TGTGCCAGCAGCCCTTCTTATGGCTACGAGCAGTACTTC. Protein product: CASSPSYGYEQYF.

This rearrangement joins TRBV27 to TRBJ2-3; no definite D call. CDR3 length equals 17 residues. V lost 6 bases, J lost 4 bases, and 23 bases lay in between. The germline V gene has CDR1 MNHEY and CDR2 SMNVEV (reference sequence). The CDR3 loop is CASSASGAGWKSDTQYF. The CDR3 region has the DNA TGTGCCAGCAGCGCATCGGGCGCCGGGTGGAAATCAGATACGCAGTATTTT.

This clonotype was found many times. This chain uses TRBV6-6 with TRBJ2-5; 8 bases align to TRBD2. The CDR3 sequence is 16 residues long. After removal of 0 bases from V and 1 base from J, the junction contained 4 bases not matched to a gene. Germline loops: CDR1 MNHNY, CDR2 SVGAGI (reference sequence). The CDR3: CASSYSAGGSQETQYF. Here the CDR3 DNA reads TGTGCCAGCAGTTACTCGGCGGGGGGCTCCCAAGAGACCCAGTACTTC.

Concerning this clonotype itself: It may be a read error: a sequence one base away is much more abundant. The chain has TRBV19 and TRBJ2-7, with D tentatively TRBD1 (6 bases). V dropped 3 bases and J dropped 3 bases, with 21 bases sitting between them. The CDR3 length is 17 residues. Germline V gives CDR1 LNHDA, CDR2 SQIVND (reference sequence). The CDR3 bases are TGTGCCAGTAGTATTTACGTTTCGGGGACGGACAGCTACGAGCAGTACTTC. Protein: CASSIYVSGTDSYEQYF. The full variable domain, its missing parts supplied by reference TRBV19 and TRBJ2-7, is DGGITQSPKYLFRKEGQNVTLSCEQNLNHDAMYWYRQDPGQGLRLIYYSQIVNDFQKGDIAEGYSVSREKKESFPLTVTSAQKNPTAFYLCASSIYVSGTDSYEQYFGPGTRLTVT.

The sample holds many counts of this clonotype. The chain uses TRBV30 and TRBJ2-6, with D possibly TRBD2 on 5 matching bases. The V and J ends lost 1 base and 2 bases respectively, with 6 bases between them. Per the germline V gene, CDR1 is GTSNPN and CDR2 is SVGIG (reference sequence). CDR3 length equals 14 residues. CDR3 residues: CAWSGGAGANVLTF. The CDR3 DNA sequence: TGTGCCTGGAGTGGGGGAGCTGGGGCCAACGTCCTGACTTTC.

In this sample, this clonotype turned up many times. The V and J genes are TRBV6-5 and TRBJ2-3; 7 bases align to TRBD2. V lost 6 bases to trimming and J lost 5 bases; unmatched junction nucleotides: 11. This CDR3 has 15 amino acids. The V gene's germline CDR1 is MNHEY and CDR2 SVGAGI. This CDR3 is CASSPRGVYQDTQYF. CDR3 DNA: TGTGCCAGCAGCCCCCGGGGGGTATATCAAGATACGCAGTATTTT.

This clonotype was observed a handful of times. A much more abundant neighbour one base away suggests this may be a read error. The V call is TRBV27, the J call TRBJ2-3; D is unclear. CDR1 MNHEY and CDR2 SMNVEV come from the germline V gene (reference sequence). This CDR3 region has 13 residues. V gave up 6 bases and J gave up 0 bases, with 7 bases separating them. Here the CDR3 DNA reads TGTGCCAGCAGCCCCATGAGCACAGATACGCAGTATTTT. It specifies CASSPMSTDTQYF.

This clonotype has more than one count but fewer than ten. CDR3 sequence: CASRARAGTEAFF. The CDR3 DNA follows: TGTGCCAGCAGGGCACGGGCCGGGACTGAAGCTTTCTTT. The chain links TRBV28 to TRBJ1-1; no clear D. Trimming stripped 6 bases from V and 5 bases from J, with 13 bases between. The CDR3 covers 13 residues. Germline V gene data show CDR1 as MDHEN and CDR2 as SYDVKM.

This clonotype was observed at least ten times. The CDR3 is CASSRLPPGTDTQYF. The CDR3 DNA reads as TGTGCCAGCTCAAGACTGCCCCCAGGGACAGATACGCAGTATTTT. The V call is TRBV27, the J call TRBJ2-3, with D possibly being TRBD1 (5 bases). This CDR3 is 15 amino acids long. Trimming cost V 8 bases and J 3 bases, with 18 bases left between them. Germline V gene data show CDR1 as MNHEY and CDR2 as SMNVEV (reference sequence).

This clonotype was picked up a small number of times. The rearrangement links TRBV23-1 to TRBJ2-7; D is ambiguous. TRBV23-1 belongs to the ORF category, with a function that is uncertain. Trimming cost V 3 bases and J 0 bases, with 18 bases left between them. The CDR3 is 17 amino acids. The CDR3, as DNA: TGCGCCAGCAGTCACCCCCTTATGGAGCCGAGCTCCTACGAGCAGTACTTC. Its protein is CASSHPLMEPSSYEQYF.

This clonotype showed up many times. The chain has TRBV20-1 and TRBJ1-5; 12 bases align to TRBD1. The CDR3 sequence is 17 residues long. Trimming removed 1 base from V and 0 bases from J; junction bases left unmatched: 4. Germline-derived CDR1 and CDR2 are DFQATT and SNEGSKA (reference sequence). In DNA form, the CDR3 reads TGCAGTGCTAGAGGGGACAGGGGGCGTGATAGCAATCAGCCCCAGCATTTT. It codes for CSARGDRGRDSNQPQHF.

The sample holds many counts of this clonotype. This chain uses TRBV9 with TRBJ2-5; unclear D gene. The germline V gene encodes CDR1 SGDLS and CDR2 YYNGEE. The V end lost 3 bases, the J end lost 0 bases, and 6 bases lay between the germline ends. The CDR3 has 13 amino acids. CDR3 DNA: TGTGCCAGCAGCGAGACAAACCAAGAGACCCAGTACTTC. It yields the protein CASSETNQETQYF.